The sequence of this TCR beta chain was determined in a study of blood T cell repertoires in COVID-19. The ends lost 6 bases at V and 2 bases at J; junction bases unmatched: 12. Looked up from germline, CDR1 is MDHEN and CDR2 is SYDVKM. There are 16 residues in the CDR3. Per the study methods: Estimates of nucleated cell counts were drawn from the amplification of reference gene primers. Only in-frame clones appear in the TCRdb table, and some are missing; sequencing was by immunoSEQ multiplex PCR. V and J calls and clone size are given by that table; D and trimming were obtained from the DNA. The sample has 60,000 to 70,000 clones, 74% seen once.

The rearrangement uses TRBV28 and TRBJ2-7, with 8 bases fitting TRBD2. This receptor was obtained from a woman at least 80 years old with acute or convalescent COVID-19. The sample was peripheral blood. CDR3 loop: CASRTGLARGTYEQYF. The CDR3 DNA sequence: TGTGCCAGCAGGACCGGACTAGCTCGAGGAACCTACGAGCAGTACTTC.